The rows below give T cell receptor beta chains drawn from one sample of a study of T cells in tuberculosis. Measured with immunoSEQ multiplex PCR; TCRdb has only the in-frame clones, and not every one. Here the sample spans 37,000 or so clones, 94% being singletons. Sequencing was done on a sample of PBMCs. Receptors were obtained from a donor aged 10 to 29 with latent tuberculosis or without tuberculosis infection. Some clones in this sample may be carry-over from other donors' samples. CDR3s include the opening cysteine and the closing phenylalanine or tryptophan. The D gene is left open where the match is weak. Expanded clones get a size class; other rows say once, few or many, or leave the size out.

cdr3_nt	cdr3_aa	d_call	clone_size	v_call	j_call
TGCGCCAGCAGCGACAGGACAGGGACCTACAATGAGCAGTTCTTC	CASSDRTGTYNEQFF	TRBD1	NA	TRBV5-1	TRBJ2-1
TGCGCCAGCAGTCGCACCCCCCAGGGACACTCAAACCCGGGGTACGAGCAGTACTTC	CASSRTPQGHSNPGYEQYF	NA	NA	TRBV23-1	TRBJ2-7
TGTGCCAGCAGCCGAGGCAGGGGGCTGGTCGAAAACATTCAGTACTTC	CASSRGRGLVENIQYF	TRBD1	NA	TRBV7-2	TRBJ2-4
TGTGCCATCAGTGAGGACGGGAGGGAGACCCAGTACTTC	CAISEDGRETQYF	TRBD2	NA	TRBV10-3	TRBJ2-5
TGTGCCAGCAGCTCCCTAGTCACTAGCGGATCCTCCTACGAGCAGTACTTC	CASSSLVTSGSSYEQYF	TRBD2	NA	TRBV5-4	TRBJ2-7
TGTGCCAGCAGCTTTCGACAGGGGTCTACTGGGGCCAACGTCCTGACTTTC	CASSFRQGSTGANVLTF	TRBD1	NA	TRBV5-6	TRBJ2-6
TGTGCCAGCAGCTTGTTGAGGAACACTGAAGCTTTCTTT	CASSLLRNTEAFF	NA	few	TRBV5-6	TRBJ1-1
TGTGCCAGCAGCTTGGATGTGGAGGGCAGTTTCGCCGGGGAGCTGTTTTTT	CASSLDVEGSFAGELFF	NA	NA	TRBV5-4	TRBJ2-2
TGTGCCAGCAGCGATAGTGGGCCCGAAGATACGCAGTATTTT	CASSDSGPEDTQYF	NA	NA	TRBV5-4	TRBJ2-3
TGTGCCAGCAGGACACCAGAAAAACTGTTTTTT	CASRTPEKLFF	NA	NA	TRBV6-4	TRBJ1-4
TGCAGCCTTACCGGGACAGGGTACTACAATGAGCAGTTCTTC	CSLTGTGYYNEQFF	TRBD1	NA	TRBV29-1	TRBJ2-1
TGTGCCAGCTCACCATTGCGGGACTCCTACGAGCAGTACTTC	CASSPLRDSYEQYF	NA	NA	TRBV18	TRBJ2-7
TGCGCCAGCAGCCAAGACGCGGACTATGGCTACACCTTC	CASSQDADYGYTF	NA	once	TRBV4-3	TRBJ1-2
TGTGCCAGCAGTGACGAGCGACGGGGCAAAAACATTCAGTACTTC	CASSDERRGKNIQYF	NA	few	TRBV25-1	TRBJ2-4
TGCGCCAGCAGCCGAGAAGGGTCGGACTCAACGGGAGGCTACACCTTC	CASSREGSDSTGGYTF	NA	NA	TRBV4-1	TRBJ1-2
TGTGCCAGTAGTCCACAAGAAAGCTCCTACAATGAGCAGTTCTTC	CASSPQESSYNEQFF	NA	NA	TRBV19	TRBJ2-1
TGCGCCAGCAGCCAAGGATCGCAGGCCTACAATTCACCCCTCCACTTT	CASSQGSQAYNSPLHF	NA	NA	TRBV4-1	TRBJ1-6
TGTGCCAGTCATAGGGGCAGCCACACAGATACGCAGTATTTT	CASHRGSHTDTQYF	NA	NA	TRBV7-9	TRBJ2-3
TGTGCCAGCAGTCCATTCGGGGGGGAAGCTTTCTTT	CASSPFGGEAFF	NA	NA	TRBV25-1	TRBJ1-1
TGTGCCACCAGCAGAGTAGTGGGAGAGGACACTGAAGCTTTCTTT	CATSRVVGEDTEAFF	NA	NA	TRBV15	TRBJ1-1
TGTGCCAGCTCACCAAACAGGGGCGAGAACACTGAAGCTTTCTTT	CASSPNRGENTEAFF	TRBD1	NA	TRBV18	TRBJ1-1
TGCGCCAGCAGCCATGGACAGGGGTCGGCCACTGAAGCTTTCTTT	CASSHGQGSATEAFF	TRBD1	NA	TRBV4-1	TRBJ1-1
TGTGCCAGCAGCTTAGCGATTGGAGGAGGGGCAGCTTTCTTT	CASSLAIGGGAAFF	NA	NA	TRBV7-6	TRBJ1-1
TGCGCCAGCAGCTGGTTACAGGGTACCACCGGGGAGCTGTTTTTT	CASSWLQGTTGELFF	NA	NA	TRBV5-1	TRBJ2-2
TGCACCAGCAGACGAACCCAGAAACCCCTCCACTTT	CTSRRTQKPLHF	NA	NA	TRBV1	TRBJ1-6
TGTGCCAGCTCACCAATGGGACGGGGGACGGGCTATGGCTACACCTTC	CASSPMGRGTGYGYTF	NA	NA	TRBV18	TRBJ1-2
TGTGCCAGCAGCTTGGCCCAAACGGTCTCGCTCACAGCTAACTATGGCTACACCTTC	CASSLAQTVSLTANYGYTF	NA	few	TRBV5-5	TRBJ1-2
TGTGCCAGCAGGGGCCTGTTCGGCTACACCTTC	CASRGLFGYTF	NA	medium-sized	TRBV6-4	TRBJ1-2
TGTGCCAGCAGTGACTTGGGTGGGACAGGGAAAGGAGTCAATGAGCAGTTCTTC	CASSDLGGTGKGVNEQFF	TRBD1	NA	TRBV6-4	TRBJ2-1
TGTGCCAGCAGCTTGGCGGGGGGTCGACAAGAGACCCAGTACTTC	CASSLAGGRQETQYF	TRBD2	NA	TRBV7-3	TRBJ2-5
TGTGCCAGCAGCTTCCCTAGCGGGAACAATGAGCAGTTCTTC	CASSFPSGNNEQFF	TRBD2	NA	TRBV7-2	TRBJ2-1
TGTGCCAGCAGTTTTCTATTCGGTGAGCAGTTCTTC	CASSFLFGEQFF	NA	NA	TRBV6-5	TRBJ2-1